One and the same sample provided the 5 T cell receptor beta chains below, sequenced in a study of blood T cells in healthy people across ages (dated by TCRdb to 2015 to 2017). Library preparation used 5' RACE. Sequencing was carried out with an Illumina HiSeq 2500. A second PCR of roughly 6 to 12 cycles was run with a J-beta primer mix and a sample-barcoded 5' primer. The raw public data were reprocessed by TCRdb itself: fastp quality trimming at Q25, MiXCR clonotype calling, in-frame beta chains only. Rows matching on CDR3 protein sequence are summarized as one entry with the most common DNA and genes. The sample yields about 730,000 distinct CDR3 sequences; about 40% were counted once. The ten largest clones capture around 20% of the sample. What was sequenced was blood. These receptors all come from a woman aged 55-69 years in good health.

The chain employs TRBV25-1 and TRBJ2-7; a weak D match, TRBD1 (6 bases). Deletions cut 3 bases from V and 4 bases from J, with 16 bases between. There are 15 residues in the CDR3. CDR1 and CDR2 from the germline V gene are MGHDK and SYGVNS. CDR3 amino acids: CASSDPRGVGYEQYF. The CDR3 nucleotides read TGTGCCAGCAGTGACCCCAGGGGTGTAGGGTACGAGCAGTACTTC.

This clonotype was seen just once. The V and J genes are TRBV6-1 and TRBJ1-2; unclear D gene. This CDR3 region has 13 residues. Germline CDR1 is MNHNS and CDR2 is SASEGT. The V end lost 7 bases, the J end lost 5 bases, and 14 bases lay between the germline ends. DNA for the CDR3: TGTGCCAGCAATCCGGGGTCCACTTATGGCTACACCTTC. Translated: CASNPGSTYGYTF.

This clonotype was observed at least ten times. The gene calls are TRBV7-8 and TRBJ2-7; 10 bases are a match to TRBD2. The CDR3 is made up of 16 amino acids. Unmatched junction bases numbered 6, after V lost 4 bases and J lost 0 bases. Germline V gene data show CDR1 as SGHVS and CDR2 as FQNEAQ. CDR3 residues: CASSYRTSGTSYEQYF. Written as DNA, the CDR3 is TGTGCCAGCAGCTACCGGACTAGCGGAACCTCCTACGAGCAGTACTTC.

V usage is TRBV10-3 and J usage is TRBJ1-3; D gene unclear. Germline CDR1 reads ENHRY; CDR2 reads SYGVKD. Trimming removed 6 bases at V and 0 bases at J, with 9 bases between. The CDR3 covers 14 residues. CDR3 coding DNA: TGTGCCATCAGGGACCTACTCTCTGGAAACACCATATATTTT. It yields the protein CAIRDLLSGNTIYF.

J is TRBJ2-7 and V is TRBV24-1, with a possible D match to TRBD2 (5 bases). Germline lookup yields CDR1 KGHDR and CDR2 SFDVKD. This CDR3 has 13 amino acids. Trimming removed 4 bases from V and 5 bases from J, with 11 bases in between. The CDR3 sequence is CATSDPGTHEQYF. In nucleotides, the CDR3 is TGTGCCACCAGTGACCCGGGAACCCACGAGCAGTACTTC.